These 9 T cell receptor beta chains were sequenced from one sample in a study of human CD8 memory T cell subsets. UMI-labeled 5' RACE generated the TCR beta libraries. TCRdb reworked the 5' RACE reads into one entry per CDR3 protein, no DNA. The data show about 18,000 distinct CDR3 sequences, and the top ten clones hold 5.4%. Sequenced input: CD8+ T cells from PBMCs. These receptors were collected from a human donor in good health.

The V and J genes are TRBV6-1 and TRBJ2-7; TCRdb indicates TRBD1, and absent DNA this call remains unverified. Germline V gives CDR1 MNHNS, CDR2 SASEGT. The CDR3 extends over 15 amino acids. The CDR3 loop reads CASSVGYAGLHEQYF.

The chain combines TRBV28 with TRBJ1-6; the TCRdb D gene call, TRBD1, has no DNA to confirm it. Germline V gives CDR1 MDHEN, CDR2 SYDVKM. The CDR3 length is 16 residues. The CDR3 loop is CASSPIRTGGNSPLHF.

The chain has TRBV28 and TRBJ1-5. The CDR3 loop spans 11 amino acids. Germline CDR1 MDHEN, CDR2 SYDVKM. CDR3 protein: CASNSNQPQHF.

V gene TRBV2 combines with J gene TRBJ1-5; no DNA is available, so the TRBD1 call from TCRdb remains unchecked. This CDR3 has 14 residues. Per the germline V gene, CDR1 is SNHLY and CDR2 is FYNNEI. CDR3 sequence: CASRTGGSNQPQHF.

CDR3 sequence reads: CASTQYAVSNEKLFF. The chain recombines TRBV28 with TRBJ1-4. The germline gives CDR1 MDHEN, CDR2 SYDVKM. The CDR3 totals 15 residues.

J is TRBJ2-7 and V is TRBV28; TCRdb names TRBD2, which stays unverified in the absence of DNA. CDR3 length equals 17 residues. Germline V gene sequence: CDR1 MDHEN, CDR2 SYDVKM. The CDR3 loop is CASSLLELAGHGYEQYF.

The chain carries TRBV28 and TRBJ2-1; TCRdb outputs TRBD2, but without DNA this stays unchecked. The CDR3 consists of 13 residues. Germline CDR1 reads MDHEN; CDR2 reads SYDVKM. The CDR3 sequence is CASTLPPERKQFF.

This clonotype is classed as medium-sized by frequency. The chain joins TRBV6-5 to TRBJ1-1. There are 14 residues in the CDR3. Germline CDR1 reads MNHEY; CDR2 reads SVGAGI. The CDR3 loop reads CASSGRGGNTEAFF.

The chain joins TRBV28 to TRBJ2-1; TCRdb designates TRBD2, a call that cannot be tested without DNA. From germline, CDR1 is MDHEN and CDR2 SYDVKM. The CDR3 length is 14 residues. CDR3 protein: CASSFRDLYNEQFF.